The 9 T cell receptor beta chains in this list originate from one sample, sequenced in a study of T cells after yellow fever vaccination. TCRdb itself ran the 5' RACE reads through MiXCR, one entry per CDR3 protein. The sample consists of some 15,000 distinct CDR3 sequences, roughly 7.2% of them appearing once. The sample consisted of PBMCs, either bulk or a sorted T-cell subset (CD4+, CD8+, memory, or dextramer-sorted; not recorded which), taken on the day of the yellow fever booster vaccination. The receptors here all came from a man between 18 and 29 years old who received the YFV17D yellow fever vaccine.

This clonotype has at least ten counts. V gene TRBV6-6 combines with J gene TRBJ1-5; TRBD1 agrees at 11 bases. V lost 2 bases, J lost 6 bases, and 6 bases stayed unmatched. The germline V gene has CDR1 MNHNY and CDR2 SVGAGI (reference sequence). CDR3 length equals 16 residues. The CDR3 DNA sequence: TGTGCCAGCAGTTACGCGGGGACAGGGGGTGGTCAGCCCCAGCATTTT. Translated: CASSYAGTGGGQPQHF.

This clonotype was found many times. The rearrangement uses TRBV6-5 and TRBJ2-5; the match to TRBD2 covers 10 bases. Germline loops: CDR1 MNHEY, CDR2 SVGAGI. Trimming took 5 bases from V and 5 from J; bases not matched to a gene: 8. This CDR3 spans 15 amino acids. This CDR3 reads CASSKRLAGWETQYF. Written as DNA, the CDR3 is TGTGCCAGCAGTAAAAGACTAGCGGGCTGGGAGACCCAGTACTTC.

By its share, this clonotype is medium-sized. This chain joins TRBV5-1 and TRBJ2-7; 8 bases map to TRBD1. CDR1 SGHRS and CDR2 YFSETQ come from the germline V gene. This CDR3 region has 14 residues. The CDR3 protein is CASSLTSGTGTLFV. In DNA form, the CDR3 reads TGCGCCAGCAGCTTGACCTCCGGGACAGGCACATTGTTCGTC.

This clonotype was observed many times. This chain joins TRBV4-1 and TRBJ2-2; 9 positions match TRBD2. This CDR3 spans 18 amino acids. The junction had 15 bases not matched to a gene; V was cut back by 4 bases and J by 6 bases. Germline V lookup: CDR1 MGHRA, CDR2 YSYEKL. In DNA form, the CDR3 reads TGCGCCAGCAGCCCCCGTTGGGGCGGGGGGGCAGAGTCCGGGGAGCTGTTTTTT. It codes for CASSPRWGGGAESGELFF.

This clonotype appeared many times. V and J are TRBV18 and TRBJ1-4; D remains unclear. Germline loops: CDR1 KGHSH, CDR2 LQKENI. V lost 4 bases and J 8 bases, leaving 17 bases between the germline ends. The CDR3 sequence is 15 residues long. The CDR3 coding sequence is TGTGCCAGCTCACAACAGACCACCTCCGGGGAAAAACTGTTTTTT. Encoded protein: CASSQQTTSGEKLFF.

This clonotype was observed at least ten times. CDR3 region: CASTRGGANVLTF. For the CDR3, the DNA is TGTGCCAGCACCCGAGGGGGGGCCAACGTCCTGACTTTC. The V and J genes are TRBV6-5 and TRBJ2-6, with D perhaps matching TRBD2 (5 bases). The CDR3 is 13 residues long. Per the germline V gene, CDR1 is MNHEY and CDR2 is SVGAGI. Trimming stripped 7 bases from V and 4 bases from J, with 8 bases between.

This clonotype was found many times. V gene TRBV13 combines with J gene TRBJ2-1, with 12 bases aligning to TRBD1. Germline values: CDR1 PRHDT, CDR2 FYEKMQ (reference sequence). This CDR3 is built from 17 residues. V dropped 2 bases and J dropped 7; count of bases not matched to a gene: 9. The CDR3 DNA follows: TGTGCCAGCAGCTTACCACCGGGACAGGGGGCGAGGAATGAGCAGTTCTTC. It is translated as CASSLPPGQGARNEQFF.

This clonotype was counted ten times or more. V gene TRBV20-1 combines with J gene TRBJ2-3; tentative D call: TRBD2 (6 bases). With 6 bases removed from V and 4 bases from J, the gap between germline ends came to 20 bases. CDR1 DFQATT and CDR2 SNEGSKA come from the germline V gene (reference sequence). The CDR3 loop spans 15 amino acids. Here the CDR3 reads CSARDGGKGADTQYF. Written as DNA, the CDR3 is TGCAGTGCCCGAGACGGAGGGAAAGGCGCAGATACGCAGTATTTT.

By frequency in the sample, this clonotype is medium-sized. The gene calls are TRBV7-2 and TRBJ2-4, with 7 bases matching TRBD2. After removal of 5 bases from V and 1 base from J, the junction contained 5 bases not matched to a gene. This CDR3 spans 15 amino acids. Germline V gene sequence: CDR1 SGHTA, CDR2 FQGNSA. CDR3 sequence reads: CASSRDYGAKNIQYF. The CDR3 nucleotides are TGTGCCAGCAGCAGGGACTACGGGGCCAAAAACATTCAGTACTTC. Variable domain in full (rest from reference TRBV7-2 and TRBJ2-4): GAGVSQSPSNKVTEKGKDVELRCDPISGHTALYWYRQSLGQGLEFLIYFQGNSAPDKSGLPSDRFSAERTGGSVSTLTIQRTQQEDSAVYLCASSRDYGAKNIQYFGAGTRLSVL.